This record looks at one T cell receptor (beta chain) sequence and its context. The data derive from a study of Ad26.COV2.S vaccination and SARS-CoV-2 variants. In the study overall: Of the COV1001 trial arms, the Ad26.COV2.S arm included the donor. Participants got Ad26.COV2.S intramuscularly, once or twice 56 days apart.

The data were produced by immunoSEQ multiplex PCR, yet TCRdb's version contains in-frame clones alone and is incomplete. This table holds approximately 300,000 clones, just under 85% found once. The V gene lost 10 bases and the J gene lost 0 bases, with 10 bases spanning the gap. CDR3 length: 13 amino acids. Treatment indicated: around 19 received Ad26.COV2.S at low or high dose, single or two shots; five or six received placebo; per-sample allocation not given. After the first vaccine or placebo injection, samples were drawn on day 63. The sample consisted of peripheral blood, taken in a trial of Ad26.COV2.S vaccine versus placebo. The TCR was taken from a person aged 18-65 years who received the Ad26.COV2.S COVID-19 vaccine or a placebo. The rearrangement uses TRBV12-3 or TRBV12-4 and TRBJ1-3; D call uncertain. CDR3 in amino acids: CATRVSSGNTIYF. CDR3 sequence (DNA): TGTGCCACCCGAGTCAGCTCTGGAAACACCATATATTTT.